This entry concerns a single T cell receptor beta chain. What it binds is unknown. Each CDR3 protein is one row after TCRdb ran MiXCR on the reads. The table includes hundreds of thousands of distinct CDR3 sequences, approximately 6.7% detected once. This sample was taken from a study of T cell repertoires in cytomegalovirus infection. Study information: Public TCR beta signatures marked donors with CMV infection and the matching HLA.

Study results and caveats: Ex vivo, HLA-C-restricted CMV-specific TCR beta clonotypes prevailed over the rest of the response.

CDR1 is SNHLY, CDR2 FYNNEI, per germline. Trimming took off 7 bases at V and 0 bases at J, with 9 bases between the two ends. The CDR3 contains 14 residues. Sequenced material: PBMCs. The chain links TRBV2 to TRBJ1-4, with D unclear. This TCR was sampled from a human donor in good health (CMV status not recorded). Some clones in this sample may be carry-over from other donors' samples. The CDR3 region has the DNA TGTGCCAGCATTAGAGAGTCAACTAATGAAAAACTGTTTTTT. As protein: CASIRESTNEKLFF.